This T cell receptor beta chain was profiled in a study of blood T cells in healthy people across ages. Isolation recovered at least 6.5 million PBMCs from every sample. Sample-barcoded 5' priming and a J-beta primer mix drove a second PCR of roughly 6 to 12 cycles. Using its own MiXCR run on the 5' RACE reads, TCRdb lists one record per CDR3 protein. The sample records more than 800,000 distinct CDR3 sequences, around 43% being singletons. Turning to this clonotype: Its antigen is currently unknown.

Study outcomes and limitations: Getting older went along with TCR beta diversity per million T cells dropping roughly linearly. The donors' CMV status was not determined, possibly confounding changes in expanded clonotypes.

This TCR came from a woman aged 55-70 years in good health. Sequences were obtained from blood.

CDR3 residues: CATSDPDLPYIQYF. CDR3 coding DNA: TGTGCCACCAGTGACCCGGACCTTCCCTACATTCAGTACTTC. The chain employs TRBV24-1 and TRBJ2-5, with no clear D. The end of the DNA aligns better with TRBJ2-4, so the J call may be wrong. The CDR3 runs to 14 residues. Germline lookup yields CDR1 KGHDR and CDR2 SFDVKD.